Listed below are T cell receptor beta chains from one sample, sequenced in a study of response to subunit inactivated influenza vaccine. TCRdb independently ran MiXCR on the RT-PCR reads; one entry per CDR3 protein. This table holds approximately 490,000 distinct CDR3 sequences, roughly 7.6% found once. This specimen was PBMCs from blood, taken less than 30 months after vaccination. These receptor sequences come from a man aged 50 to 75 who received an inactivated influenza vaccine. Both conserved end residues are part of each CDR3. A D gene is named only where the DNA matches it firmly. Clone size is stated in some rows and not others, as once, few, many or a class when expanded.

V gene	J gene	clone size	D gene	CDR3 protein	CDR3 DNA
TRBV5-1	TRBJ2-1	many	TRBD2	CASSLVGGGRAEEQFF	TGCGCCAGCAGCTTGGTCGGGGGAGGGCGGGCAGAGGAGCAGTTCTTC
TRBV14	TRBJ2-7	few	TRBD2	CASSQEHGTSGSYEQYF	TGTGCCAGCAGCCAAGAACACGGGACTAGCGGCTCCTACGAGCAGTACTTC
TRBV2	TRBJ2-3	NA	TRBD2	CASSEGHDSRTSGSTDTQYF	TGTGCCAGCAGTGAAGGACATGACTCGAGGACTAGCGGGAGCACAGATACGCAGTATTTT
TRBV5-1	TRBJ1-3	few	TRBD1	CASSLGTGQRRAGGNTIYF	TGCGCCAGCAGCTTGGGTACGGGACAGCGACGGGCGGGAGGAAACACCATATATTTT
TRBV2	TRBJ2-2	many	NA	CASRETPGELFF	TGTGCCAGCAGGGAGACCCCCGGGGAGCTGTTTTTT
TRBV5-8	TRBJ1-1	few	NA	CASSRGRGVTEAFF	TGTGCCAGCAGCCGCGGGAGGGGGGTCACTGAAGCTTTCTTT
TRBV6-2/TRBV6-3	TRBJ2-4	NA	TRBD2	CASSYPIRTSGSAKNIQYF	TGTGCCAGCAGTTACCCGATACGGACTAGCGGGAGTGCCAAAAACATTCAGTACTTC
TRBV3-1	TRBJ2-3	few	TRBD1	CASSIQGADTQYF	TGTGCCAGCAGCATACAGGGGGCAGATACGCAGTATTTT
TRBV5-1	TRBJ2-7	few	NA	CASSLTQNSYEQYF	TGCGCCAGCAGCTTAACGCAGAACTCCTACGAGCAGTACTTC
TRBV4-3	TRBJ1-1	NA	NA	CASSQEVNTEAFF	TGCGCCAGCAGCCAGGAAGTCAACACTGAAGCTTTCTTT
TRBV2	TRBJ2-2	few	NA	CASRKDAGTTNTGELFF	TGTGCCAGCAGGAAGGATGCCGGGACAACGAACACCGGGGAGCTGTTTTTT
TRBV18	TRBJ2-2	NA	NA	CAGSPESGPGTGELFF	TGTGCCGGCTCCCCTGAGAGTGGCCCGGGCACCGGGGAGCTGTTTTTT
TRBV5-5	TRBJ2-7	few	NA	CASSLGSGLDEQYF	TGTGCCAGCAGCTTGGGTTCAGGGCTCGACGAGCAGTACTTC
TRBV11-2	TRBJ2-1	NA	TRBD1	CASSPGQGGLDEQFF	TGTGCCAGCAGCCCGGGACAGGGGGGCCTCGATGAGCAGTTCTTC
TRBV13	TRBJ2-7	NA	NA	CASSLVVLSYEQYF	TGTGCCAGCAGCTTAGTCGTGCTCTCCTACGAGCAGTACTTC
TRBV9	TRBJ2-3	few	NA	CASSVVAGTQYF	TGTGCCAGCAGCGTGGTAGCCGGTACGCAGTATTTT
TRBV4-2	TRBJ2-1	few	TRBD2	CASSQALSRLAGGSAYNEQFF	TGTGCCAGCAGCCAAGCTTTATCTCGGCTAGCGGGGGGCAGCGCCTACAATGAGCAGTTCTTC
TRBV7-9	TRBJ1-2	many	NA	CASSRTAYGYTF	TGTGCCAGCAGCCGGACAGCCTATGGCTACACCTTC
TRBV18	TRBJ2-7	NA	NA	CASSGAFSYEQYF	TGTGCCAGCTCAGGGGCCTTCTCCTACGAGCAGTACTTC
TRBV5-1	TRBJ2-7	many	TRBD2	CASRPSGVAGVREQYF	TGCGCCAGCAGGCCATCCGGGGTAGCGGGAGTACGGGAGCAGTACTTC
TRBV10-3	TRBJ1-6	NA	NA	CAIGRRLGSDSPLHF	TGTGCCATCGGTCGCAGGTTAGGCTCCGATTCACCCCTCCACTTT
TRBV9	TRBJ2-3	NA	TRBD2	CASSVARTSSSTDTQYF	TGTGCCAGCAGCGTAGCGAGGACTAGCTCTAGCACAGATACGCAGTATTTT
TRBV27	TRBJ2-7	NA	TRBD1	CASSGGTGVLHEQYF	TGTGCCAGCAGTGGGGGGACAGGGGTTTTGCACGAGCAGTACTTC
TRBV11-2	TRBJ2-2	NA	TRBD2	CASSKLAGTNTGELFF	TGTGCCAGCAGCAAACTAGCGGGAACGAACACCGGGGAGCTGTTTTTT
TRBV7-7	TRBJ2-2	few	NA	CASRRQLGTPGSCFF	NA
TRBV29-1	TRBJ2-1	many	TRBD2	CSAPGLANEQFF	TGCAGCGCCCCGGGACTAGCTAATGAGCAGTTCTTC
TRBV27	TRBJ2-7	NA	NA	CASSFDSSSSYEQYF	TGTGCCAGCAGTTTTGATTCCTCCAGCTCCTACGAGCAGTACTTC
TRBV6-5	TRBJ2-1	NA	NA	CASSYSLAAEQFF	TGTGCCAGCAGTTACTCTTTAGCGGCGGAGCAGTTCTTC
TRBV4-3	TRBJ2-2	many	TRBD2	CASSESILAVNTGELFF	TGCGCCAGCAGCGAATCCATACTAGCGGTAAACACCGGGGAGCTGTTTTTT